Detailed here is one TCR beta chain. The antigen remains unidentified. The sample belongs to a study of T cell repertoires in cytomegalovirus infection. Study-level background: Public TCR beta signatures marked donors with CMV infection and the matching HLA.

The CDR3 is made up of 15 amino acids. From germline, CDR1 is LNHDA and CDR2 SQIVND (reference sequence). Trimming shortened V by 5 bases and J by 2 bases, and 13 bases separated the two germline ends. TCRdb reanalysed the reads using MiXCR and keeps one entry per CDR3 protein. The profile shows around 23,000 distinct CDR3 sequences, 20% to 25% of them singletons. General observations from the study: Dominant in the ex vivo response were TCR beta clonotypes restricted by HLA-C and specific for CMV.

This TCR was recovered from a human donor in good health (CMV status not recorded). Some clones in this sample may be carry-over from other donors' samples. The chain couples TRBV19 to TRBJ2-4; TRBD1 might be the D (5 bases). The sample consisted of CD8+ T cells from cultured PBMCs, taken from culture after CMV antigen stimulation. The CDR3 is CASSLSDSPKNIQYF. As DNA, the CDR3 is TGTGCCAGTAGTCTTTCCGACAGCCCCAAAAACATTCAGTACTTC.